Presented here are 30 T cell receptor beta chains from one specimen sequenced in a study of cytomegalovirus exposure and HLA in healthy donors. In the PCR, 60 Vbeta and 13 Jbeta primers were used. Some clones are missing from TCRdb's copy, which holds only in-frame ones; the method was immunoSEQ multiplex PCR. The data show about 200,000 clones, roughly three quarters seen once. Specimen: PBMCs. The receptor set was obtained from a male donor in good health and CMV-seropositive.

This clone was seen once. V and J are TRBV7-9 and TRBJ1-4; no definite D call. Germline-derived CDR1 and CDR2 are SEHNR and FQNEAQ (reference sequence). The CDR3 contains 16 residues. V lost 2 bases to trimming and J lost 6 bases, with 16 bases between them. For the CDR3, the DNA is TGTGCCAGCAGCTTAATTGTGGGGAGAGGAGATGAAAAACTGTTTTTT. This encodes CASSLIVGRGDEKLFF.

The chain uses TRBV25-1 and TRBJ1-2, with 9 bases identical to TRBD1. Trimming at V came to 2 bases and at J to 8 bases, leaving 6 bases not matched to a gene. The CDR3 covers 14 residues. CDR1 and CDR2 from the germline V gene are MGHDK and SYGVNS. DNA of the CDR3: TGTGCCAGCAGTGAAGGGGACAGGGTCACGGGCTACACCTTC. Its translation is CASSEGDRVTGYTF.

The CDR3 loop is CASSFLADNEQFF. In DNA form, the CDR3 reads TGTGCCAGCAGCTTCCTAGCGGACAATGAGCAGTTCTTC. The rearrangement joins TRBV5-4 to TRBJ2-1, with 7 bases fitting TRBD2. V shed 2 bases and J 5 bases; nucleotides not matched to a gene: 1. This CDR3 has 13 residues. Per the germline V gene, CDR1 is SGHNT and CDR2 is YYREEE (reference sequence).

This clone was seen a few times. The J gene is TRBJ1-1, the V gene TRBV18; D gene ambiguous. Germline CDR1 reads KGHSH; CDR2 reads LQKENI. Trimming removed 0 bases from V and 3 bases from J, with 5 bases in between. The CDR3 consists of 13 residues. The CDR3, as DNA: TGTGCCAGCTCACCACCCGGGGACACTGAAGCTTTCTTT. Protein product: CASSPPGDTEAFF.

This chain connects TRBV4-3 to TRBJ2-3, with 9 bases identical to TRBD1. J lost 3 bases, V lost 3 bases, and 4 bases had no gene match. The CDR3 consists of 15 residues. Germline values: CDR1 LGHNA, CDR2 YSLEER. Here the CDR3 reads CASSHVGQGTDTQYF. The CDR3 DNA sequence: TGCGCCAGCAGCCACGTCGGACAGGGGACAGATACGCAGTATTTT.

The chain has TRBV6-5 and TRBJ2-7, with 10 bases matching TRBD2. The V and J ends lost 6 bases and 3 bases, in that order; junction bases with no gene match: 8. The CDR3 is 15 residues long. Germline values: CDR1 MNHEY, CDR2 SVGAGI. CDR3 sequence: CASREGLAISYEQYF. CDR3 nucleotides: TGTGCCAGCAGGGAGGGACTAGCGATTAGCTACGAGCAGTACTTC.

In its sample, this clone was seen a few times. The chain joins TRBV5-4 to TRBJ2-3; perhaps TRBD2 as D (6 bases). This CDR3 is 14 amino acids long. CDR1 is SGHNT, CDR2 YYREEE, per germline (reference sequence). With 2 bases removed from V and 2 bases from J, the gap between germline ends came to 9 bases. CDR3 protein: CASSFWGVTDTQYF. The CDR3 DNA reads TGTGCCAGCAGCTTCTGGGGGGTCACAGATACGCAGTATTTT.

This clone was found a few times. The V gene is TRBV9, the J gene TRBJ2-3; D remains unclear. CDR3 length: 14 amino acids. Germline V gene lookup returns CDR1 SGDLS and CDR2 YYNGEE. Trimming stripped 2 bases from V and 4 bases from J, with 11 bases between. DNA of the CDR3: TGTGCCAGCAGCGTGACTCCTTCCGCAGATACGCAGTATTTT. As protein: CASSVTPSADTQYF.

The chain joins TRBV5-1 to TRBJ1-2; D is unresolved. Germline V gene sequence: CDR1 SGHRS, CDR2 YFSETQ. Trimming pared 2 bases from V and 2 bases from J, leaving 10 bases between. The CDR3 runs to 14 residues. The CDR3 reads CASSFLGGNYGYTF. CDR3 nucleotides: TGCGCCAGCAGCTTTCTAGGAGGGAACTATGGCTACACCTTC.

V and J are TRBV7-2 and TRBJ2-7, with TRBD1 matching over 9 bases. Germline loops: CDR1 SGHTA, CDR2 FQGNSA. The CDR3 spans 15 residues. V lost 4 bases and J lost 7; bases outside the gene matches: 11. This CDR3 is CASSYGQGRTTEQYF. CDR3 nucleotides: TGTGCCAGCAGCTACGGACAGGGGCGAACTACGGAGCAGTACTTC.

V is TRBV13 and J is TRBJ2-1; TRBD1 aligns across 10 bases. This CDR3 is built from 15 residues. V dropped 5 bases and J dropped 7; count of bases not matched to a gene: 8. Per the germline V gene, CDR1 is PRHDT and CDR2 is FYEKMQ (reference sequence). CDR3 in DNA: TGTGCCAGCAGCATGACGGGACAGGGGATGAATGAGCAGTTCTTC. It translates to CASSMTGQGMNEQFF.

This clone has only a few counts. This chain connects TRBV19 to TRBJ2-7; D perhaps matches TRBD1 (6 bases). The germline CDR1 and CDR2 sequences are LNHDA and SQIVND (reference sequence). CDR3 length equals 16 residues. With 4 bases removed from V and 5 bases from J, the gap between germline ends came to 21 bases. The CDR3 sequence: CASSSFTGIVSNEQYF. CDR3 nucleotide sequence: TGTGCCAGTAGTAGTTTCACAGGGATTGTTTCCAACGAGCAGTACTTC.

This chain links TRBV2 with TRBJ1-1, with TRBD1 as a possible D gene (6 bases). The CDR3 has 14 amino acids. V was cut by 6 bases and J by 0 bases, with 11 bases left in between. The germline gives CDR1 SNHLY, CDR2 FYNNEI. DNA of the CDR3: TGTGCCAGCAGCAAACAGGGTATGAACACTGAAGCTTTCTTT. Residues: CASSKQGMNTEAFF.

This clone was observed a few times. The chain links TRBV6-1 to TRBJ1-1; TRBD1 might be the D (5 bases). CDR3 length: 15 amino acids. V lost 0 bases to trimming and J lost 0 bases, with 8 bases between them. The germline V gene has CDR1 MNHNS and CDR2 SASEGT. This chain's CDR3 is CASSEASTVNTEAFF. DNA for the CDR3: TGTGCCAGCAGTGAAGCCTCGACAGTGAACACTGAAGCTTTCTTT.

The V gene is TRBV28, the J gene TRBJ2-6; 8 bases match TRBD1. V dropped 3 bases and J dropped 1; count of bases not matched to a gene: 5. The CDR3 consists of 17 residues. CDR1 and CDR2 (germline): MDHEN, SYDVKM. DNA for the CDR3: TGTGCCAGCAGTTTCAACAGGGGGTGGTCTGGGGCCAACGTCCTGACTTTC. It yields the protein CASSFNRGWSGANVLTF.

This chain links TRBV5-1 with TRBJ2-3; 11 nucleotides align to TRBD2. V lost 4 bases to trimming and J lost 2 bases; unmatched junction nucleotides: 6. Germline-derived CDR1 and CDR2 are SGHRS and YFSETQ. CDR3 length: 16 amino acids. CDR3 DNA sequence: TGCGCCAGCAGCCCAAGACTAGCGGGATCCACAGATACGCAGTATTTT. It is translated as CASSPRLAGSTDTQYF.

V is TRBV7-8 and J is TRBJ2-3, with 8 nucleotides matching TRBD1. CDR1 is SGHVS, CDR2 FQNEAQ, per germline. The V gene end was trimmed by 2 bases and the J gene end by 7 bases; junction bases not matched to a gene: 11. The CDR3 loop spans 16 amino acids. CDR3 nucleotide sequence: TGTGCCAGCAGCTTACGGTCAGGGGGCGCAGCAAATACGCAGTATTTT. It specifies CASSLRSGGAANTQYF.

This chain links TRBV2 with TRBJ2-6, with 9 bases that match TRBD1. V lost 7 bases, J lost 2 bases, and 6 bases stayed unmatched. CDR3 size: 16 residues. CDR1 SNHLY and CDR2 FYNNEI come from the germline V gene. CDR3 residues: CASTGQGLAGANVLTF. The CDR3 nucleotides are TGTGCCAGCACGGGACAGGGTTTGGCTGGGGCCAACGTCCTGACTTTC.

The chain couples TRBV14 to TRBJ2-5, with D uncertain. The CDR3 extends over 15 amino acids. Trimming shortened V by 1 base and J by 0 bases, and 9 bases separated the two germline ends. CDR1 is SGHDN, CDR2 FVKESK, per germline. The CDR3 coding sequence is TGTGCCAGCAGCCAAGTAGCCGGGTACCAAGAGACCCAGTACTTC. It is translated as CASSQVAGYQETQYF.

The CDR3 DNA follows: TGTGCCAGCAGCCGAGACTATTCCAATGAGCAGTTCTTC. It translates to CASSRDYSNEQFF. The chain combines TRBV7-2 with TRBJ2-1; TRBD2 is a possible D gene (5 bases). The germline V and J ends were trimmed by 5 bases and 6 bases, with 11 bases remaining between them. The CDR3 consists of 13 residues. Germline V gene data show CDR1 as SGHTA and CDR2 as FQGNSA.

Note on this clone: One end of the junction varies from germline; a read error may be responsible. The chain links TRBV7-9 to TRBJ2-7; 8 positions match TRBD1. This CDR3 region has 13 residues. Looked up from germline, CDR1 is SEHNR and CDR2 is FQNEAQ (reference sequence). The CDR3 DNA reads TGTTCCAGCAGCGCGGGACAGGCGGGCGAGCAGTACTTC. It yields the protein CSSSAGQAGEQYF.

The chain joins TRBV7-2 to TRBJ2-5; 8 bases align to TRBD2. J gave up 6 bases and V 1 base, and 4 bases lay outside the gene matches. Germline values: CDR1 SGHTA, CDR2 FQGNSA. This CDR3 is built from 14 residues. The CDR3 loop is CASSLVRGGQTQYF. As DNA, the CDR3 is TGTGCCAGCAGCTTAGTCCGCGGGGGGCAGACCCAGTACTTC.

This clone was recorded once. The J gene is TRBJ2-7, the V gene TRBV27, with 7 positions matching TRBD1. Germline V CDR1 and CDR2: MNHEY, SMNVEV (reference sequence). The V and J ends lost 0 bases and 4 bases, in that order; junction bases with no gene match: 6. The CDR3 spans 15 residues. This CDR3 is CASSLSRGGPYEQYF. The CDR3 DNA reads TGTGCCAGCAGTTTATCGAGAGGGGGCCCTTACGAGCAGTACTTC.

The chain links TRBV5-1 to TRBJ2-2; D uncertain. The CDR3 loop spans 13 amino acids. Germline V gives CDR1 SGHRS, CDR2 YFSETQ. V was clipped by 1 base and J by 5 bases, with 6 bases between them. CDR3 in amino acids: CASSLTSTGELFF. The CDR3, as DNA: TGCGCCAGCAGCTTGACTTCGACCGGGGAGCTGTTTTTT.

Here the CDR3 reads CARASVPSGRAGEQFF. The DNA for the CDR3 is TGTGCCAGGGCCTCCGTTCCCAGCGGGAGGGCCGGTGAGCAGTTCTTC. The chain recombines TRBV25-1 with TRBJ2-1, with 10 bases identical to TRBD2. The CDR3 spans 16 residues. The germline gives CDR1 MGHDK, CDR2 SYGVNS. The J segment lost 9 bases and the V segment lost 9 bases, leaving 17 bases of the junction unmatched.

The chain is built from TRBV19 and TRBJ1-5, with D maybe TRBD1 (5 bases). This CDR3 is 16 amino acids long. V lost 5 bases to trimming and J lost 3 bases, with 17 bases between them. CDR1 LNHDA and CDR2 SQIVND come from the germline V gene (reference sequence). The CDR3 sequence is CASSSQGIGNNQPQHF. CDR3 bases: TGTGCCAGTAGTTCCCAGGGTATAGGTAACAATCAGCCCCAGCATTTT.

The gene calls are TRBV27 and TRBJ2-7; 7 bases agree with TRBD1. The germline V gene has CDR1 MNHEY and CDR2 SMNVEV (reference sequence). The CDR3 totals 15 residues. The ends lost 2 bases at V and 1 base at J; junction bases unmatched: 5. The CDR3 is CASSLTGEGSYEQYF. The CDR3 DNA is TGTGCCAGCAGTTTAACAGGGGAAGGTTCCTACGAGCAGTACTTC.

This chain joins TRBV28 and TRBJ2-1, with TRBD1 matching over 10 bases. The CDR3 is 19 amino acids. V gave up 6 bases and J gave up 5 bases; unmatched junction bases: 19. Germline values: CDR1 MDHEN, CDR2 SYDVKM. The CDR3 region has the DNA TGTGCCAGCAGCCCTCACTATAGCCCGGGACAGGGGACAAACAATGAGCAGTTCTTC. This translates into CASSPHYSPGQGTNNEQFF. The full variable domain, its missing parts supplied by reference TRBV28 and TRBJ2-1, is DVKVTQSSRYLVKRTGEKVFLECVQDMDHENMFWYRQDPGLGLRLIYFSYDVKMKEKGDIPEGYSVSREKKERFSLILESASTNQTSMYLCASSPHYSPGQGTNNEQFFGPGTRLTVL.

This chain joins TRBV2 and TRBJ2-7; D is unresolved. Germline-derived CDR1 and CDR2 are SNHLY and FYNNEI. V gave up 7 bases and J gave up 2 bases, with 6 bases separating them. The CDR3 extends over 11 amino acids. The CDR3 reads CASTLTYEQYF. Here the CDR3 DNA reads TGTGCCAGCACTCTAACCTACGAGCAGTACTTC. Full variable domain (remainder filled in from reference TRBV2 and TRBJ2-7): EPEVTQTPSHQVTQMGQEVILRCVPISNHLYFYWYRQILGQKVEFLVSFYNNEISEKSEIFDDQFSVERPDGSNFTLKIRSTKLEDSAMYFCASTLTYEQYFGPGTRLTVT.

CDR3 in amino acids: CASSLRMAGGYTF. The CDR3 bases are TGTGCCAGCAGCTTGCGTATGGCAGGGGGCTACACCTTC. The genes are TRBV5-6 and TRBJ1-2; a possible D gene is TRBD1 (5 bases). Trimming removed 1 base at V and 8 bases at J, with 12 bases between. This CDR3 comprises 13 residues. Germline V gene lookup returns CDR1 SGHDT and CDR2 YYEEEE.